What follows are 12 T cell receptor beta chains derived from one specimen sequenced in a study of tumor-infiltrating lymphocytes in oesophageal squamous cell carcinoma. TCRdb processed the PCR reads anew with MiXCR; each CDR3 protein has one entry. Among approximately 13,000 distinct CDR3 sequences listed, 50% to 60% were seen once. Sequences were obtained from esophageal tumor tissue. The receptors shown here come from a female donor with esophageal squamous cell carcinoma.

V gene TRBV6-2 or TRBV6-3 combines with J gene TRBJ2-3, with 7 bases lining up with TRBD2. V gave up 4 bases and J gave up 0 bases; unmatched junction bases: 4. The germline CDR1 and CDR2 sequences are MNHEY and SVGEGT. CDR3 length: 15 residues. CDR3 nucleotides: TGTGCCAGCAGTTCTGGCGGGAGAAGCACAGATACGCAGTATTTT. Translation: CASSSGGRSTDTQYF.

The chain employs TRBV20-1 and TRBJ2-3; 14 nucleotides align to TRBD2. The J call may be faulty, since TRBJ2-7 better matches the DNA end. CDR1 and CDR2 from the germline V gene are DFQATT and SNEGSKA (reference sequence). The CDR3 totals 17 residues. The CDR3 reads CSARDLSGLAGVNEQYF. For the CDR3, the DNA is TGCAGTGCTAGAGACCTGTCGGGACTAGCGGGAGTCAATGAGCAGTACTTC.

The chain carries TRBV6-1 and TRBJ2-5; TRBD2 agrees at 12 bases. This CDR3 has 18 residues. Looked up from germline, CDR1 is MNHNS and CDR2 is SASEGT. V shed 1 base and J 4 bases; nucleotides not matched to a gene: 10. In nucleotides, the CDR3 is TGTGCCAGCAGTGAAGGGTTCCTAGCGGGAGGGCCTCGAGAGACCCAGTACTTC. This translates into CASSEGFLAGGPRETQYF.

This sequence joins TRBV7-2 and TRBJ2-3; 11 bases are shared with TRBD2. The CDR3 is made up of 18 amino acids. In germline, CDR1 is SGHTA, CDR2 FQGNSA. The ends lost 5 bases at V and 14 bases at J; junction bases unmatched: 24. This CDR3 is CASSPGLAEGSSTGELYF. CDR3 in DNA: TGTGCCAGCAGCCCGGGACTAGCGGAGGGGTCTAGCACCGGGGAGCTGTATTTT.

This clonotype was seen a few times. The V and J genes are TRBV10-2 and TRBJ2-5; D uncertain. Trimming took 3 bases from V and 5 from J, leaving 16 bases between them. Per the germline V gene, CDR1 is WSHSY and CDR2 is SAAADI. The CDR3 is 15 amino acids. The CDR3 is CASSESRQLMETQYF. For the CDR3, the DNA is TGCGCCAGCAGTGAATCGCGGCAGCTGATGGAGACCCAGTACTTC.

The chain is built from TRBV11-1 and TRBJ2-5, with D possibly called TRBD1 or TRBD2 (5 bases each). The J call may be faulty, since TRBJ2-1 better matches the DNA end. Germline CDR1 and CDR2: SGHAT and FQDESV (reference sequence). This CDR3 comprises 15 residues. In DNA, the CDR3 is TGTGCCAGCAGCTGGGACGACGTAACCTACAATGAGCAGTTCTTC. Its translation: CASSWDDVTYNEQFF.

This clonotype was seen a single time. V usage is TRBV12-3 or TRBV12-4 and J usage is TRBJ2-7; TRBD1 aligns across 9 bases. The CDR3 contains 15 residues. The V gene end was trimmed by 6 bases and the J gene end by 4 bases; junction bases not matched to a gene: 10. This CDR3 reads CASSPAGTGKYEQYF. In nucleotides, the CDR3 is TGTGCCAGCAGCCCCGCCGGGACAGGGAAATACGAGCAGTACTTC.

This clonotype is deemed large. The rearrangement joins TRBV7-2 to TRBJ2-1, with 7 bases fitting TRBD2. V lost 2 bases to trimming and J lost 7 bases; unmatched junction nucleotides: 11. Germline CDR1 SGHTA, CDR2 FQGNSA. The CDR3 consists of 16 residues. CDR3 DNA sequence: TGTGCCAGCAGCTTACCGCGAGTGGTGGGGGGGAATGAGCAGTTCTTC. It is translated as CASSLPRVVGGNEQFF.

The chain has TRBV6-8 and TRBJ2-1, with TRBD1 matching over 7 bases. Germline-derived CDR1 and CDR2 are MNHGY and SAAAGT. The J segment lost 4 bases and the V segment lost 11 bases, leaving 14 bases of the junction unmatched. The CDR3 covers 15 residues. CDR3 amino acids: CAGKRDREDYNEQFF. CDR3 DNA sequence: TGTGCCGGGAAACGAGACAGGGAAGATTACAATGAGCAGTTCTTC.

This chain connects TRBV6-1 to TRBJ2-3; possibly TRBD2 for D (5 bases). V was shortened by 3 bases and J by 0 bases, with 10 bases between the two germline ends. Germline V gene lookup returns CDR1 MNHNS and CDR2 SASEGT. CDR3 length: 15 amino acids. DNA of the CDR3: TGTGCCAGCAGTGACGCCCGGACTAGCACAGATACGCAGTATTTT. Protein: CASSDARTSTDTQYF.

The V call is TRBV7-2, the J call TRBJ2-3; TRBD1 aligns across 8 bases. Looked up from germline, CDR1 is SGHTA and CDR2 is FQGNSA. After removal of 6 bases from V and 6 bases from J, the junction contained 5 bases not matched to a gene. The CDR3 consists of 13 residues. CDR3 DNA sequence: TGTGCCAGCAGTCTCGGACAGGGTGATACGCAGTATTTT. Protein product: CASSLGQGDTQYF.

This sequence joins TRBV7-3 and TRBJ2-7; D might be TRBD1 (5 bases). The germline gives CDR1 SGHTA, CDR2 FQGTGA. This CDR3 region has 13 residues. V gave up 5 bases and J gave up 4 bases, with 12 bases separating them. The CDR3 protein is CASSISGSYEQYF. CDR3 coding DNA: TGTGCCAGCAGCATATCAGGGTCATACGAGCAGTACTTC.